These 9 T cell receptor beta chains share one sample of origin, sequenced in a study of blood T cell repertoires in COVID-19. The data were produced by immunoSEQ multiplex PCR, yet TCRdb's version contains in-frame clones alone and is incomplete. Found here are about 370,000 clones, 70% to 90% of them singletons; the top ten hold 8% to 13%. Sequencing input: peripheral blood. The receptors stem from a young woman with COVID-19, enrolled during active disease.

The chain joins TRBV3-1 (or the pseudogene TRBV3-2) to TRBJ2-7; maybe TRBD1 (6 bases). The germline V gene encodes CDR1 LGHDT and CDR2 YNNKEL (reference sequence). V was shortened by 1 base and J by 4 bases, with 11 bases between the two germline ends. This CDR3 has 14 residues. The CDR3 DNA follows: TGTGCCAGCAGCCAAGGGCAGCAGGGGTACGAGCAGTACTTC. It codes for CASSQGQQGYEQYF.

This chain joins TRBV5-6 and TRBJ1-3, with TRBD1 matching 9 bases. The CDR3 is 15 amino acids. The germline V gene has CDR1 SGHDT and CDR2 YYEEEE. V shed 4 bases and J 5 bases; nucleotides not matched to a gene: 7. This chain's CDR3 is CASSRGGQGRNTIYF. Here the CDR3 DNA reads TGTGCCAGCAGCCGGGGGGGACAGGGCCGAAACACCATATATTTT.

The chain is built from TRBV6-5 and TRBJ2-3, with D possibly TRBD2 on 6 matching bases. Trimming cost V 5 bases and J 2 bases, with 11 bases left between them. Per germline, CDR1 MNHEY and CDR2 SVGAGI. The CDR3 spans 14 residues. The CDR3 region is CASSPTRSTDTQYF. The CDR3 bases are TGTGCCAGCAGTCCGACTAGATCCACAGATACGCAGTATTTT.

A single count supports this clone. The chain recombines TRBV29-1 with TRBJ1-4; the D is unclear. This CDR3 contains 11 residues. Per germline, CDR1 SQVTM and CDR2 ANQGSEA. The CDR3 nucleotides read TGCAGGTCGAGTCCGGGTGAAAAACTGTTTTTT. This translates into CRSSPGEKLFF. The full variable domain, with the rest looked up from reference TRBV29-1 and TRBJ1-4, is SAVISQKPSRDICQRGTSLTIQCQVDSQVTMMFWYRQQPGQSLTLIATANQGSEATYESGFVIDKFPISRPNLTFSTLTVSNMSPEDSSIYLCRSSPGEKLFFGSGTQLSVL.

Concerning this clone: Other nucleotide sequences in the sample specify the same CDR3. This chain connects TRBV28 to TRBJ1-1, with D tentatively TRBD1 (5 bases). Germline loops: CDR1 MDHEN, CDR2 SYDVKM. Trimming removed 6 bases at V and 0 bases at J, with 14 bases between. CDR3 length equals 15 residues. DNA of the CDR3: TGTGCCAGCAGCCTCCTGGGGGGGGTGAACACTGAAGCTTTCTTT. Translation gives CASSLLGGVNTEAFF.

The rearrangement links TRBV7-8 to TRBJ2-2; a weak D match, TRBD2 (6 bases). The CDR3 is 15 residues long. Trimming pared 5 bases from V and 7 bases from J, leaving 17 bases between. Germline CDR1 SGHVS, CDR2 FQNEAQ. The CDR3 loop is CASSPGPRGVGELFF. The CDR3 DNA is TGTGCCAGCAGCCCAGGCCCCCGCGGGGTCGGGGAGCTGTTTTTT.

CDR3 sequence (DNA): TGTGCCAGCTCTCCTCGGGGACAGGGGGCCCACAATGAGCAGTTCTTC. This codes for CASSPRGQGAHNEQFF. The chain links TRBV18 to TRBJ2-1, with 12 nucleotides matching TRBD1. This CDR3 has 16 amino acids. V shed 6 bases and J 5 bases; nucleotides not matched to a gene: 8. CDR1 is KGHSH and CDR2 is LQKENI in the germline V gene.

This clone came up once. The J gene is TRBJ2-3, the V gene TRBV14, with 8 positions matching TRBD1. Germline CDR1 is SGHDN and CDR2 is FVKESK. CDR3 size: 15 residues. V shed 5 bases and J 4 bases; nucleotides not matched to a gene: 8. The CDR3 DNA sequence: TGTGCCAGCAGCAAAAGGACAGGGCTGGCAGATACGCAGTATTTT. Protein product: CASSKRTGLADTQYF.

The CDR3 loop reads CASSPLDSSGTEAFF. The CDR3 DNA reads TGTGCCAGCTCACCACTGGACAGTAGTGGCACTGAAGCTTTCTTT. The V call is TRBV18, the J call TRBJ1-1; D is perhaps TRBD1 (6 bases). Germline V gene sequence: CDR1 KGHSH, CDR2 LQKENI. Trimming stripped 1 base from V and 4 bases from J, with 13 bases between. The CDR3 runs 15 residues.